One sample yielded the 16 T cell receptor beta chains listed below, sequenced in a study of blood T cells in healthy people across ages. The second PCR ran about 6 to 11 cycles with a sample-barcoded 5' primer and J-beta primers. TCRdb recomputed calls from the 5' RACE reads with MiXCR, one row per CDR3 protein. Of approximately 900,000 distinct CDR3 sequences listed, 25% to 35% are singletons. Another study also made use of these data, one on T cells of mothers and their children.

Input material: blood. The receptors come from a woman aged 40 to 49 in good health.

As concerns this clonotype: An end of the junction differs from the germline gene, which may be a read error. The chain has TRBV4-1 and TRBJ2-3; 8 positions match TRBD1. This CDR3 comprises 16 residues. In germline, CDR1 is MGHRA, CDR2 YSYEKL. CDR3 loop: CASSRGTGPSTDTQYF. The CDR3 DNA follows: TGCGCCAGTAGCCGCGGGACAGGTCCTAGCACAGATACGCAGTATTTT.

This clonotype was seen repeatedly, ten times or more. The V call is TRBV7-9, the J call TRBJ1-2; a weak D match, TRBD1 (5 bases). This CDR3 has 14 residues. Germline lookup yields CDR1 SEHNR and CDR2 FQNEAQ (reference sequence). Trimming removed 6 bases from V and 0 bases from J, with 11 bases in between. CDR3 region: CASSRDGANYGYTF. CDR3 nucleotides: TGTGCCAGCAGTCGGGACGGAGCTAACTATGGCTACACCTTC.

This clonotype was picked up many times. The chain is built from TRBV18 and TRBJ1-2; the D gene is possibly TRBD1 (6 bases). The CDR3 contains 15 residues. The V end was cut by 4 bases, the J end by 4 bases, with 16 bases between. Germline-derived CDR1 and CDR2 are KGHSH and LQKENI. CDR3 protein: CASSLTRGQTYGYTF. Here the CDR3 DNA reads TGTGCCAGCTCACTAACCAGGGGCCAAACCTATGGCTACACCTTC.

The table lists this clonotype with a few counts. V gene TRBV28 combines with J gene TRBJ1-2; 8 bases line up with TRBD1. Unmatched junction bases numbered 6, after V lost 7 bases and J lost 8 bases. Germline V gene data show CDR1 as MDHEN and CDR2 as SYDVKM. The CDR3 is 12 amino acids. This chain's CDR3 is CASTRQGRGYTF. CDR3 nucleotide sequence: TGTGCCAGCACCCGACAGGGGAGAGGCTACACCTTC.

This clonotype was recorded a few times. The chain joins TRBV7-8 to TRBJ1-4; TRBD1 is a possible D gene (6 bases). The germline gives CDR1 SGHVS, CDR2 FQNEAQ. The V end lost 1 base, the J end lost 2 bases, and 8 bases lay between the germline ends. The CDR3 totals 15 residues. CDR3 nucleotide sequence: TGTGCCAGCAGCTTAGACAGGGTGACTAATGAAAAACTGTTTTTT. It codes for CASSLDRVTNEKLFF.

This chain joins TRBV11-1 and TRBJ1-1; 8 bases fit TRBD1. The CDR3 has 21 amino acids. Germline CDR1 is SGHAT and CDR2 is FQDESV (reference sequence). V lost 1 base, J lost 6 bases, and 25 bases stayed unmatched. DNA of the CDR3: TGTGCCAGCAGCTTAGTTTGGCAGGGGGCACTTAAGTTCCAAGGCAACGCTGAAGCTTTCTTT. Protein product: CASSLVWQGALKFQGNAEAFF.

This clonotype occurred a few times. A read error is possible here, since a much larger clone lies one base away. The chain uses TRBV7-2 and TRBJ2-4, with 13 positions matching TRBD2. V lost 5 bases and J lost 1; bases outside the gene matches: 2. The CDR3 spans 16 residues. Germline V CDR1 and CDR2: SGHTA, FQGNSA. CDR3 protein: CASSQGLAGAKNIQYF. The CDR3, as DNA: TGTGCCAGCAGCCAGGGACTAGCGGGGGCCAAAAACATTCAGTACTTC.

This clonotype was observed many times. The gene calls are TRBV4-3 and TRBJ2-5; the match to TRBD2 covers 9 bases. Trimming removed 0 bases from V and 6 bases from J; junction bases left unmatched: 11. The CDR3 length is 17 residues. The V gene's germline CDR1 is LGHNA and CDR2 YSLEER. CDR3 amino acids: CASSQEEASGAGKTQYF. DNA of the CDR3: TGCGCCAGCAGCCAAGAAGAGGCTAGCGGGGCGGGAAAGACCCAGTACTTC.

About this clonotype: This may arise from a read error, as a much more abundant clone is one base away. The V call is TRBV20-1, the J call TRBJ2-3; a weak D match, TRBD1 (7 bases). The CDR3 runs to 13 residues. CDR1 and CDR2 from the germline V gene are DFQATT and SNEGSKA (reference sequence). In DNA, the CDR3 is TGCAGTACTAGCCAGGGGGGCACAGATACGCAGTATTTT. Translating gives CSTSQGGTDTQYF.

This chain uses TRBV5-1 with TRBJ1-2, with a possible D match to TRBD1 (6 bases). V dropped 4 bases and J dropped 8 bases, with 18 bases sitting between them. The CDR3 spans 14 residues. CDR1 and CDR2 (germline): SGHRS, YFSETQ. The CDR3 is CASSTDQGPGGYTF. The CDR3 DNA reads TGCGCCAGCAGCACGGATCAGGGGCCGGGCGGCTACACCTTC.

A few counts support this clonotype. The rearrangement joins TRBV30 to TRBJ2-4, with D hard to call. Per the germline V gene, CDR1 is GTSNPN and CDR2 is SVGIG (reference sequence). This CDR3 spans 14 amino acids. V was shortened by 0 bases and J by 0 bases, with 6 bases between the two germline ends. The CDR3 DNA reads TGTGCCTGGAGTGTCGGGCTAGCCAAAAACATTCAGTACTTC. Translated, it gives CAWSVGLAKNIQYF. Supplemented by reference TRBV30 and TRBJ2-4, the full variable domain reads SQTIHQWPATLVQPVGSPLSLECTVEGTSNPNLYWYRQAAGRGLQLLFYSVGIGQISSEVPQNLSASRPQDRQFILSSKKLLLSDSGFYLCAWSVGLAKNIQYFGAGTRLSVL.

This clonotype has more than one count but fewer than ten. The rearrangement links TRBV18 to TRBJ2-3; D is perhaps TRBD1 (6 bases). The CDR3 spans 13 residues. Germline V CDR1 and CDR2: KGHSH, LQKENI. The V gene lost 0 bases and the J gene lost 9 bases, with 10 bases spanning the gap. DNA for the CDR3: TGTGCCAGCTCACCACCAAGGGGGAGCACGCAGTATTTT. This codes for CASSPPRGSTQYF.

There are a few counts of this clonotype. The chain carries TRBV9 and TRBJ1-6; 7 positions match TRBD1. V dropped 3 bases and J dropped 7; count of bases not matched to a gene: 4. CDR3 length: 14 amino acids. The germline V gene encodes CDR1 SGDLS and CDR2 YYNGEE. CDR3 nucleotide sequence: TGTGCCAGCAGCGAGGGGGCTGGAAATTCACCCCTCCACTTT. This translates into CASSEGAGNSPLHF.

V and J are TRBV9 and TRBJ2-3, with D hard to call. There are 14 residues in the CDR3. Per the germline V gene, CDR1 is SGDLS and CDR2 is YYNGEE. The V end was cut by 5 bases, the J end by 0 bases, with 10 bases between. Here the CDR3 reads CASSRRVSTDTQYF. Here the CDR3 DNA reads TGTGCCAGCAGTCGCCGGGTAAGCACAGATACGCAGTATTTT.

This clonotype has more than one count but fewer than ten. The chain employs TRBV20-1 and TRBJ2-7; D possibly corresponds to TRBD1 (6 bases). This CDR3 has 13 amino acids. Trimming removed 4 bases at V and 6 bases at J, with 16 bases between. Germline V gene data show CDR1 as DFQATT and CDR2 as SNEGSKA (reference sequence). The CDR3 DNA is TGCAGTGCTACCGGGACACCCCTCGGCGAGCAGTACTTC. Translating it yields CSATGTPLGEQYF.

In this sample, this clonotype turned up a few times. The chain is built from TRBV20-1 and TRBJ2-2; D possibly uses TRBD1 or TRBD2 (5 bases each). The V and J ends lost 3 bases and 6 bases respectively, with 14 bases between them. CDR1 DFQATT and CDR2 SNEGSKA come from the germline V gene (reference sequence). The CDR3 length is 14 residues. This CDR3 reads CSASNLGPSGELFF. Here the CDR3 DNA reads TGCAGTGCTAGTAATCTGGGACCGTCCGGGGAGCTGTTTTTT.